This T cell receptor (beta chain) derives from a study of a mutant IDH1 vaccine in newly diagnosed glioma listed by TCRdb under 2021. For context, the study as a whole: Vaccination began 4-6 weeks after radiotherapy alone, or alongside temozolomide cycles in the chemotherapy-containing groups. Of the roughly 32 patients who were treated, 62.5% were male and approximately 38% were female, and the mean age was approximately 40 years. Before enrollment, most patients had been given radiochemotherapy with temozolomide as standard therapy, while the rest had received either radiotherapy alone or temozolomide alone. Visit V12 was the week-35 safety follow-up and visit V13 was the week-47 end of study. Peripheral blood was drawn at six visits: V03 (baseline), V05, V07, V10, V12 and V13. Longitudinal TCRB deep sequencing was performed for about two dozen treated patients wherever samples were available for exploratory analyses. Results and caveats for the whole study, not just this receptor: PBMC samples for TCRB deep sequencing were selected based on availability. According to the authors, sample limitations meant that analyses of patient blood samples could not be reproduced. Pseudoprogression seemed to be unrelated to changes in the top peripheral T cell clonotypes found by TCRB sequencing. Across multiple MHC alleles, vaccine-induced immune responses were seen in just over 90% of patients.

As concerns this clone: Which antigen it targets is not known. Qualities for individual bases were not recorded, and no much larger clone is one base off.

Libraries were made using the immunoSEQ multiplex PCR assay. Following the manufacturer's protocol, the hsTCRB Kit was used to amplify rearranged TCR beta chain sequences. Sequencing of TCRB libraries was carried out on an Illumina MiSeq. Per the source publication's procedure: The kit vendor's proprietary platform handled demultiplexing, trimming and gene mapping. Not all clones reach the TCRdb copy of this immuneACCESS table, which keeps in-frame sequences only. Checked studies attribute under half of the gap to unresolved V genes and leave the rest unexplained. D and trimming were read from the DNA, whereas the V and J calls and clone size are those reported in that table. The sample includes approximately 31,000 clones, with 80% observed a single time. Approximately 3% of the sample lies in the top ten. Deletion took 1 base off V and 10 bases off J, with a span of 14 bases between the germline ends. CDR3 length: 15 amino acids, cysteine to phenylalanine. The read is trimmed to its CDR3 DNA, 45 bases read in frame from base 1. CDR1 and CDR2 (SNHLY, FYNNEI) derive from the germline V gene.

The meaning of the sample's time point label: week 35, safety follow-up. Each vaccine dose was 300 ug of a 20-mer mutant IDH1 peptide in Montanide, given subcutaneously with topical imiquimod. Patients were given eight vaccinations, in weeks 1, 3, 5, 7, 11, 15, 19 and 23, which matched visits V03 through V10. The donors had newly diagnosed IDH1-mutant astrocytomas of WHO grade 3 or 4 that showed loss of nuclear ATRX. The samples were drawn from NOA16, a multicentre, single-arm, open-label phase I trial in Germany that tested a mutant IDH1 peptide vaccine in humans for the first time. Genomic DNA for TCRB sequencing was extracted from EDTA blood using the DNeasy Blood and Tissue Kit.

The chain was built from TRBV2 and TRBJ1-6; TRBD1 might be the D gene, on 5 matching bases. The clonotype was recovered from a man aged 40-55 years with glioma. Some clones in this sample may be carry-over from other donors' samples. Here the sequenced sample was PBMCs, taken from a glioma patient whose treatment included an IDH1 peptide vaccine. The CDR3 region: CASSEESGGSSPLHF. The sequenced DNA is TGTGCCAGCAGTGAAGAGTCTGGGGGGAGCTCACCCCTCCACTTT.